Following are 15 T cell receptor beta chains from one sample sequenced in a study of T cell repertoires in Merkel cell carcinoma. Clones were sequenced by immunoSEQ multiplex PCR, and TCRdb holds only the in-frame ones, with some missing. The table includes around 14,000 clones, 76% detected once. The specimen was tumor tissue. These receptors were obtained from an adult with Merkel cell carcinoma.

The chain uses TRBV2 and TRBJ2-2; a weak D match, TRBD1 (6 bases). Germline-derived CDR1 and CDR2 are SNHLY and FYNNEI. The CDR3 is 15 amino acids. Deletions cut 8 bases from V and 3 bases from J, with 16 bases between. CDR3: CASGKDSGDTGELFF. As DNA, the CDR3 is TGTGCCAGCGGGAAGGACAGTGGGGACACCGGGGAGCTGTTTTTT.

This chain joins TRBV29-1 and TRBJ2-5; no definite D call. In germline, CDR1 is SQVTM, CDR2 ANQGSEA. CDR3 length: 14 residues. Trimming cost V 3 bases and J 3 bases, with 14 bases left between them. CDR3 nucleotides: TGCAGCGTTGAGGCTGGCTTTCGGGAAGAGACCCAGTACTTC. It specifies CSVEAGFREETQYF.

The chain employs TRBV27 and TRBJ2-3, with TRBD2 identical over 11 bases. J was trimmed by 0 bases and V by 5 bases; bases with no gene match: 4. There are 16 residues in the CDR3. The germline V gene encodes CDR1 MNHEY and CDR2 SMNVEV (reference sequence). The CDR3 DNA reads TGTGCCAGCAGTCCCAGACTAGCGGGGAGCACAGATACGCAGTATTTT. It specifies CASSPRLAGSTDTQYF.

This sequence joins TRBV19 and TRBJ2-2; D unresolved. Germline V lookup: CDR1 LNHDA, CDR2 SQIVND (reference sequence). The CDR3 extends over 12 amino acids. V gave up 5 bases and J gave up 7 bases, with 8 bases separating them. The CDR3, as DNA: TGTGCCAGTAGTCCCCGCTTCGGGGAGCTGTTTTTT. Translated: CASSPRFGELFF. The complete variable domain, with remaining parts taken from reference TRBV19 and TRBJ2-2, reads DGGITQSPKYLFRKEGQNVTLSCEQNLNHDAMYWYRQDPGQGLRLIYYSQIVNDFQKGDIAEGYSVSREKKESFPLTVTSAQKNPTAFYLCASSPRFGELFFGEGSRLTVL.

The rearrangement joins TRBV6-6 to TRBJ2-2; D is possibly TRBD1 (6 bases). Trimming removed 0 bases at V and 4 bases at J, with 12 bases between. The CDR3 consists of 16 residues. Germline CDR1 and CDR2: MNHNY and SVGAGI (reference sequence). The CDR3 sequence is CASSYSQGKGTGELFF. CDR3 bases: TGTGCCAGCAGTTACTCCCAGGGGAAGGGCACCGGGGAGCTGTTTTTT.

V gene TRBV5-1 combines with J gene TRBJ2-5, with D perhaps matching TRBD2 (6 bases). CDR1 SGHRS and CDR2 YFSETQ come from the germline V gene. The CDR3 has 15 amino acids. V gave up 9 bases and J gave up 2 bases, with 20 bases separating them. The CDR3 loop is CATRRASASQETQYF. The CDR3 nucleotides are TGCGCCACCCGGAGGGCTAGCGCGAGTCAAGAGACCCAGTACTTC.

This chain joins TRBV5-1 and TRBJ1-2; 9 bases line up with TRBD1. CDR3 size: 14 residues. The germline gives CDR1 SGHRS, CDR2 YFSETQ. V lost 4 bases to trimming and J lost 3 bases; unmatched junction nucleotides: 4. CDR3 amino acids: CASSTTGGDYGYTF. The CDR3 nucleotides read TGCGCCAGCAGCACAACAGGGGGCGACTATGGCTACACCTTC. The variable domain in full, with the rest retrieved from reference TRBV5-1 and TRBJ1-2, is KAGVTQTPRYLIKTRGQQVTLSCSPISGHRSVSWYQQTPGQGLQFLFEYFSETQRNKGNFPGRFSGRQFSNSRSEMNVSTLELGDSALYLCASSTTGGDYGYTFGSGTRLTVV.

The chain recombines TRBV6-6 with TRBJ1-1; TRBD1 matches at 11 bases. The CDR3 is 15 amino acids. Germline CDR1 MNHNY, CDR2 SVGAGI (reference sequence). V lost 2 bases, J lost 7 bases, and 6 bases stayed unmatched. CDR3 nucleotides: TGTGCCAGCAGTTACCTCGGACAGGGGGCTAATGAAGCTTTCTTT. Translating gives CASSYLGQGANEAFF.

This chain connects TRBV7-8 to TRBJ2-3; no definite D call. Looked up from germline, CDR1 is SGHVS and CDR2 is FQNEAQ. CDR3 length: 14 amino acids. V was shortened by 2 bases and J by 4 bases, with 10 bases between the two germline ends. The CDR3 nucleotides are TGTGCCAGCAGCTTATCTCCTTTCGCAGATACGCAGTATTTT. Translated, it gives CASSLSPFADTQYF.

The chain recombines TRBV2 with TRBJ1-6; no reliable D call. This CDR3 spans 16 amino acids. Germline V lookup: CDR1 SNHLY, CDR2 FYNNEI. Trimming took 3 bases from V and 0 from J, leaving 9 bases between them. The CDR3 coding sequence is TGTGCCAGCAGTGATAACCACAGCTCCTATAATTCACCCCTCCACTTT. It encodes CASSDNHSSYNSPLHF.

There are a few counts of this clone. The chain recombines TRBV6-1 with TRBJ1-5, with TRBD1 matching over 10 bases. The V and J ends lost 0 bases and 3 bases, in that order; junction bases with no gene match: 17. The CDR3 runs 21 residues. Germline assignment: CDR1 MNHNS and CDR2 SASEGT. CDR3 loop: CASSEALVGTGVVGYNQPQHF. The CDR3 bases are TGTGCCAGCAGTGAAGCGCTTGTAGGGACAGGGGTCGTAGGATACAATCAGCCCCAGCATTTT.

This clone was recorded a few times. The chain employs TRBV28 and TRBJ1-3, with D hard to call. The CDR3 length is 14 residues. Deletions cut 5 bases from V and 1 base from J, with 9 bases between. Germline CDR1 reads MDHEN; CDR2 reads SYDVKM. The CDR3 loop is CASSGFGSGNTIYF. The CDR3 bases are TGTGCCAGCAGTGGTTTTGGGTCTGGAAACACCATATATTTT.

This clone has a handful of counts. The chain uses TRBV7-8 and TRBJ2-7; 9 bases fit TRBD1. The CDR3 covers 18 residues. Losses at the gene ends were 5 bases for V and 4 bases for J; bases not matched to a gene: 18. Per the germline V gene, CDR1 is SGHVS and CDR2 is FQNEAQ. Written as DNA, the CDR3 is TGTGCCAGCAGCCAAAGGACAGGGGTGAGCGGAAATAAGTACGAGCAGTACTTC. Translating gives CASSQRTGVSGNKYEQYF.

The chain is built from TRBV11-3 and TRBJ1-5; maybe TRBD1 (5 bases). The CDR3 loop spans 16 amino acids. V was shortened by 4 bases and J by 3 bases, with 16 bases between the two germline ends. Germline CDR1 is SGHNT and CDR2 is YENEEA. In DNA, the CDR3 is TGTGCCAGCAGCTCCCACCGGGGCAGGTACAATCAGCCCCAGCATTTT. This sequence encodes CASSSHRGRYNQPQHF.

This rearrangement joins TRBV6-2 or TRBV6-3 to TRBJ2-7; 9 bases agree with TRBD2. The CDR3 contains 15 residues. The V gene's germline CDR1 is MNHEY and CDR2 SVGEGT. J lost 1 base, V lost 6 bases, and 7 bases had no gene match. The CDR3 DNA reads as TGTGCCAGCAGCCCCGGGACTAGCCATTCCTACGAGCAGTACTTC. Its protein is CASSPGTSHSYEQYF.